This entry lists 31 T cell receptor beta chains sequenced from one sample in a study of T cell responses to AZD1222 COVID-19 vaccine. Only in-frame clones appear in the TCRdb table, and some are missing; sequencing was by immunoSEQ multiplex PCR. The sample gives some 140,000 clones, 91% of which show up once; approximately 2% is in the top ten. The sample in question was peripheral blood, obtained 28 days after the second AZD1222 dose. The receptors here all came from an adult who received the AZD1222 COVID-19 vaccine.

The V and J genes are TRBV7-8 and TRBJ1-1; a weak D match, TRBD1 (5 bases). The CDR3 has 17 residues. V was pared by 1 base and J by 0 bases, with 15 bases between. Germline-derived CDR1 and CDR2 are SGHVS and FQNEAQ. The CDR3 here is CASSLEPLRALNTEAFF. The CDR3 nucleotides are TGTGCCAGCAGCTTAGAGCCCCTCAGGGCCCTGAACACTGAAGCTTTCTTT. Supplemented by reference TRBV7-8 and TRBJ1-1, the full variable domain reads GAGVSQSPRYKVAKRGQDVALRCDPISGHVSLFWYQQALGQGPEFLTYFQNEAQLDKSGLPSDRFFAERPEGSVSTLKIQRTQQEDSAVYLCASSLEPLRALNTEAFFGQGTRLTVV.

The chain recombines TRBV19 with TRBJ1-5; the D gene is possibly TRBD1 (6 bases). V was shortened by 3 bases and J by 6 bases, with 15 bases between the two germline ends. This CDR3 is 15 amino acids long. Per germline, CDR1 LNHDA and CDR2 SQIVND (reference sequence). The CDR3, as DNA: TGTGCCAGTAGTATGGAGGGGGGGGCAGGTCAGCCCCAGCATTTT. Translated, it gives CASSMEGGAGQPQHF.

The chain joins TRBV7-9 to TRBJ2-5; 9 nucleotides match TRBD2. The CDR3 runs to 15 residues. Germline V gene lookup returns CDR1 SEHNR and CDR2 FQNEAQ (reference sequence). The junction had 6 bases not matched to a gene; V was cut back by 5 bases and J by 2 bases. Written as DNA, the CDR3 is TGTGCCAGCAGCCGTGCAGCGGGGGGACAAGAGACCCAGTACTTC. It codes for CASSRAAGGQETQYF.

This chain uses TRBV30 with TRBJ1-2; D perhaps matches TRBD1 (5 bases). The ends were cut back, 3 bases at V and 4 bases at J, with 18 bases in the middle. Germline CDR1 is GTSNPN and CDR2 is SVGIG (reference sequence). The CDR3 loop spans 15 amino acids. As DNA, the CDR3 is TGTGCCTGGAGCCCCCGCGGGCGGGGCGGCTATGGCTACACCTTC. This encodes CAWSPRGRGGYGYTF.

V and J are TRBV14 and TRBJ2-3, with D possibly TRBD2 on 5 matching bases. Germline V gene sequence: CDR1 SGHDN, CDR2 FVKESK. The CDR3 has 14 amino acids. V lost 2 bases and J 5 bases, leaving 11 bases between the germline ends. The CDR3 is CASSQRPGGDTQYF. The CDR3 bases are TGTGCCAGCAGCCAACGGCCAGGAGGAGATACGCAGTATTTT.

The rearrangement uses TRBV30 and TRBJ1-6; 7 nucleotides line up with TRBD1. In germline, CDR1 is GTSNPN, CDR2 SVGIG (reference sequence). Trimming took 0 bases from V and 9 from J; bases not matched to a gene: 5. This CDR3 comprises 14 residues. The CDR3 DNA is TGTGCCTGGAGTGTAACCAGGGGGGGTTCACCCCTCCACTTT. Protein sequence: CAWSVTRGGSPLHF.

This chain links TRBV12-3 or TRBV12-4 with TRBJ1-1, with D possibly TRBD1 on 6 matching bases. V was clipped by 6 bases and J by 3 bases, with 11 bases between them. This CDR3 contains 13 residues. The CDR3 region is CASRGAGHTEAFF. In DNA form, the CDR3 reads TGTGCCAGCAGGGGGGCAGGGCACACTGAAGCTTTCTTT.

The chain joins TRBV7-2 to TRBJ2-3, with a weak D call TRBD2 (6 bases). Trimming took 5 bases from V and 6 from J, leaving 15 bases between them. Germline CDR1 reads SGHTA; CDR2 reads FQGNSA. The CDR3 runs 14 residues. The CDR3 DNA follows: TGTGCCAGCAGCCCCCGTTGGGGGAGGGATACGCAGTATTTT. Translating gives CASSPRWGRDTQYF.

The CDR3 sequence is CASSERDAGANVLTF. The CDR3 nucleotides are TGTGCCAGCAGCGAACGGGATGCCGGGGCCAACGTCCTGACTTTC. The chain is built from TRBV4-2 and TRBJ2-6; tentatively, D is TRBD2 (5 bases). Per germline, CDR1 LGHNA and CDR2 YNFKEQ. The CDR3 consists of 15 residues. V lost 5 bases and J lost 4, with 12 bases in between.

The CDR3: CAIAPGQGNNLYGYTF. CDR3 in DNA: TGTGCCATCGCCCCTGGACAGGGCAATAACCTCTATGGCTACACCTTC. The chain carries TRBV10-3 and TRBJ1-2; 8 positions match TRBD1. J lost 4 bases, V lost 8 bases, and 15 bases had no gene match. CDR3 length equals 16 residues. Germline-derived CDR1 and CDR2 are ENHRY and SYGVKD.

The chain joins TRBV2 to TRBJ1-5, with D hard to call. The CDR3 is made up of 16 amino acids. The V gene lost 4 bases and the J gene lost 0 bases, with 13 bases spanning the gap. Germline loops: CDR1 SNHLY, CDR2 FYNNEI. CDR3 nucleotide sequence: TGTGCCAGCAGTGGGCAGCAATCCCATAGCAATCAGCCCCAGCATTTT. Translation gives CASSGQQSHSNQPQHF.

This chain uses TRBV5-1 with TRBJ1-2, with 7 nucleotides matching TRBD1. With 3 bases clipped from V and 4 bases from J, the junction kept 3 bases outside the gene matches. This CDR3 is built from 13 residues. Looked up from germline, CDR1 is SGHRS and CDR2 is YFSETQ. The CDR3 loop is CASSSTGTYGYTF. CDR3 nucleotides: TGCGCCAGCAGCTCGACAGGGACCTATGGCTACACCTTC.

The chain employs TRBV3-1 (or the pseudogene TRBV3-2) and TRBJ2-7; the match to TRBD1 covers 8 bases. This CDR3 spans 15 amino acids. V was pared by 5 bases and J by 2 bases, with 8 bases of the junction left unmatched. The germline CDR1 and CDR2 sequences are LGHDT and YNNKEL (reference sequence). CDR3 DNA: TGTGCCAGCAGCGGACCAGGGACAGGAGCCTACGAGCAGTACTTC. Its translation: CASSGPGTGAYEQYF.

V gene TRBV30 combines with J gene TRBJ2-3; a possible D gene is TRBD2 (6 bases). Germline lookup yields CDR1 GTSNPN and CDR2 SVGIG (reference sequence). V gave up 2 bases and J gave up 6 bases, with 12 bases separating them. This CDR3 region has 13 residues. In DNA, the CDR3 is TGTGCCTGGAGTCTTACGGGGGACGATACGCAGTATTTT. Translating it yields CAWSLTGDDTQYF.

The CDR3 is CASSSRGINYGYTF. In DNA form, the CDR3 reads TGTGCCAGCTCGTCTCGGGGGATCAACTATGGCTACACCTTC. The genes are TRBV18 and TRBJ1-2; maybe TRBD1 (5 bases). Trimming took 6 bases from V and 2 from J, leaving 13 bases between them. This CDR3 contains 14 residues. Germline V gives CDR1 KGHSH, CDR2 LQKENI. Complete variable domain (other parts from reference TRBV18 and TRBJ1-2): NAGVMQNPRHLVRRRGQEARLRCSPMKGHSHVYWYRQLPEEGLKFMVYLQKENIIDESGMPKERFSAEFPKEGPSILRIQQVVRGDSAAYFCASSSRGINYGYTFGSGTRLTVV.

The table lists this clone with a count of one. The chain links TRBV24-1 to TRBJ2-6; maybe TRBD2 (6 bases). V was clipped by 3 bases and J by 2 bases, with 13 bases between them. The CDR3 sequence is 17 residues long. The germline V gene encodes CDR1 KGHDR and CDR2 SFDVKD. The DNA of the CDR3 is TGTGCCACCAGTGATGGGACTGCCCACCCTGGGGCCAACGTCCTGACTTTC. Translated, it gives CATSDGTAHPGANVLTF.

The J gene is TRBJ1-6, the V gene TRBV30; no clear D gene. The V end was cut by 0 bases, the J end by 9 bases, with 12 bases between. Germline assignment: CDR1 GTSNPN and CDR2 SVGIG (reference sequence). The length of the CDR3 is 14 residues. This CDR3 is CAWSVEGNGSPLHF. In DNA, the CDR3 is TGTGCCTGGAGTGTAGAAGGAAACGGTTCACCCCTCCACTTT.

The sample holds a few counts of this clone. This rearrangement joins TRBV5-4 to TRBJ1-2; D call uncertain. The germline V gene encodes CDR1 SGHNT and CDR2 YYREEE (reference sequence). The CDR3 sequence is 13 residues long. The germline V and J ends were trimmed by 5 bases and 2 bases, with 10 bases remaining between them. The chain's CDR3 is CASSAVSNYGYTF. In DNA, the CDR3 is TGTGCCAGCAGTGCCGTCAGCAACTATGGCTACACCTTC.

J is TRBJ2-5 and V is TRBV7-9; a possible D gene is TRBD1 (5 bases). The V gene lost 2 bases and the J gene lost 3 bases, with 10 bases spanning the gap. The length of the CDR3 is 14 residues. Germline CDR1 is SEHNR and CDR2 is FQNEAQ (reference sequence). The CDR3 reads CASSLQDKEETQYF. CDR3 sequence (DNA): TGTGCCAGCAGCTTACAGGACAAGGAAGAGACCCAGTACTTC.

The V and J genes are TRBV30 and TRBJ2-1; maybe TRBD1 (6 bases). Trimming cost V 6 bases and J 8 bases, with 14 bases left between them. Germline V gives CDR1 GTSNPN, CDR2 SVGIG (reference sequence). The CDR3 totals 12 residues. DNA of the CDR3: TGTGCCTGTCAACAGGGCTTCGATGAGCAGTTCTTC. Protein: CACQQGFDEQFF.

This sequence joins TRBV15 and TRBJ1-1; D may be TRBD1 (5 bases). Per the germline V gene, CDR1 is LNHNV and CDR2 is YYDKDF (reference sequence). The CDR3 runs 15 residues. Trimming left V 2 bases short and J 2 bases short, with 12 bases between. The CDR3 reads CATSRFDRPNTEAFF. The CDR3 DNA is TGTGCCACCAGCAGATTTGACAGACCTAACACTGAAGCTTTCTTT.

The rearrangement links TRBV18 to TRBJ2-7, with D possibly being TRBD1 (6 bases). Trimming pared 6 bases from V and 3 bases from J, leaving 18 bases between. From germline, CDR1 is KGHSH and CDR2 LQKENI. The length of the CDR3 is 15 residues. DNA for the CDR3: TGTGCCAGCTCCCCCCCCGGGACAAGCCGCTACGAGCAGTACTTC. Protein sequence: CASSPPGTSRYEQYF.

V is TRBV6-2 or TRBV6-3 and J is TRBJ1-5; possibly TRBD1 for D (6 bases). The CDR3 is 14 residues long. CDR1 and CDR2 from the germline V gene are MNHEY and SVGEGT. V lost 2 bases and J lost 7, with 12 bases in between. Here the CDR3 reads CASSYGTPFQPQHF. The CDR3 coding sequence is TGTGCCAGCAGTTACGGGACACCTTTCCAGCCCCAGCATTTT.

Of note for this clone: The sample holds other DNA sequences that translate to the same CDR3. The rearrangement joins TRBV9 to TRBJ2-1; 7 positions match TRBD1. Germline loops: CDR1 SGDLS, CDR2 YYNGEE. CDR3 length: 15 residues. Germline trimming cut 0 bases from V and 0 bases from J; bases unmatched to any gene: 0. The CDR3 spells CASSVGTGSYNEQFF. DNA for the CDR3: TGTGCCAGCAGCGTAGGGACAGGCTCCTACAATGAGCAGTTCTTC.

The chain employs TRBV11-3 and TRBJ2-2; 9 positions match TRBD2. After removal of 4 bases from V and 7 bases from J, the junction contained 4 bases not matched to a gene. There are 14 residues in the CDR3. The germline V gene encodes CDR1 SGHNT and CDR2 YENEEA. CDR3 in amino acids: CASSWTSDGGELFF. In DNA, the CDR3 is TGTGCCAGCAGCTGGACTAGCGATGGCGGGGAGCTGTTTTTT.

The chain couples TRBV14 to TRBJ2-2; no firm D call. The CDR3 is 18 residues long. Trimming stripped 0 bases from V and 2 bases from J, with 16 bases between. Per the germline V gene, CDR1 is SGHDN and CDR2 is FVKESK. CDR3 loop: CASSQDGANPTNTGELFF. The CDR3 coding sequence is TGTGCCAGCAGCCAAGATGGCGCAAACCCTACAAACACCGGGGAGCTGTTTTTT. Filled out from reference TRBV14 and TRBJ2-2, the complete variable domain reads EAGVTQFPSHSVIEKGQTVTLRCDPISGHDNLYWYRRVMGKEIKFLLHFVKESKQDESGMPNNRFLAERTGGTYSTLKVQPAELEDSGVYFCASSQDGANPTNTGELFFGEGSRLTVL.

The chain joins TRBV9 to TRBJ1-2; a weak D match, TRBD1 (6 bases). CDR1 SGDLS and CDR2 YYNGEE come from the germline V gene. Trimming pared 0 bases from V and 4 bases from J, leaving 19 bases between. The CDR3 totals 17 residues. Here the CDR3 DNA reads TGTGCCAGCAGCGTAGATCTAAGTGGGGGCGAATCCTATGGCTACACCTTC. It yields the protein CASSVDLSGGESYGYTF. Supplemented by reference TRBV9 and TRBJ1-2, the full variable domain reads DSGVTQTPKHLITATGQRVTLRCSPRSGDLSVYWYQQSLDQGLQFLIQYYNGEERAKGNILERFSAQQFPDLHSELNLSSLELGDSALYFCASSVDLSGGESYGYTFGSGTRLTVV.

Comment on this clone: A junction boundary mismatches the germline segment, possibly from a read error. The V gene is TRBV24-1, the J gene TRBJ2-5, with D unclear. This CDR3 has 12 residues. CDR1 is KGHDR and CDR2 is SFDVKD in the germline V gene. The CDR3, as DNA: TGTGCCACCAGGGATTCCGGGGAGACCCAGTACTTC. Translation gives CATRDSGETQYF.

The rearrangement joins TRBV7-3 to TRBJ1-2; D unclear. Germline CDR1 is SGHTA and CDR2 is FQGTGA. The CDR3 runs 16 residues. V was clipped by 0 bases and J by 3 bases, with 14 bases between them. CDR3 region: CASSLTFTGFHYGYTF. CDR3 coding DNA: TGTGCCAGCAGCTTAACCTTCACCGGATTCCACTATGGCTACACCTTC.

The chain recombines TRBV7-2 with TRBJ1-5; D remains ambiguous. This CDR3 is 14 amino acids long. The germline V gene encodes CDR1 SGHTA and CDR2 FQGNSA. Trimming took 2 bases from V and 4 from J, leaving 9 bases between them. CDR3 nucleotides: TGTGCCAGCAGCTTACAATTCCGGAATCAGCCCCAGCATTTT. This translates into CASSLQFRNQPQHF.

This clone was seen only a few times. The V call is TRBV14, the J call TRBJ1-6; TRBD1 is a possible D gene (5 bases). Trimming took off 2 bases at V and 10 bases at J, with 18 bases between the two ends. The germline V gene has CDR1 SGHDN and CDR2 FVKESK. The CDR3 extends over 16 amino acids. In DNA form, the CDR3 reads TGTGCCAGCAGCCAACTTACTCAGGGAAAGAAATCACCCCTCCACTTT. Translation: CASSQLTQGKKSPLHF.